The T cell receptor beta chain described here comes from a study of OX40 agonist ivuxolimab in advanced cancers. In the study overall: Every 2 weeks, ivuxolimab was infused into the patients intravenously at between 0.01 and 10 mg/kg. A male proportion of just over 80% was recorded, with mean age about 62 years and range about 20 to 79.

Blood got drawn at baseline, again on cycle 4 day 1, and then on cycle 7 day 1. Remarks on this clone: Its target is unknown.

Using immunoSEQ multiplex PCR, the repertoire was profiled, and TCRdb retains in-frame clones only, with some absent. The top ten clones hold around 4.2% of a sample with 50,000 to 55,000 clones, roughly three quarters of them seen once. The V end lost 5 bases, the J end lost 3 bases, and 13 bases lay between the germline ends. The germline V gene has CDR1 SGHVS and CDR2 FQNEAQ. CDR3 length: 14 amino acids. Study-wide points: Partial responders dosed at 0.1-3.0 mg/kg displayed clonal expansion ranking among the lowest.

The source was CD4+ or CD8+ T cells sorted from blood, collected in a trial of the OX40 agonist ivuxolimab. The sequence came from an adult with an advanced solid tumor such as melanoma, head and neck, liver or kidney cancer. The chain combines TRBV7-8 with TRBJ1-1; maybe TRBD1 (5 bases). The CDR3 DNA follows: TGTGCCAGCAGCGTCCCCCAGGGACACACTGAAGCTTTCTTT. Translation: CASSVPQGHTEAFF. The full variable domain, with the rest looked up from reference TRBV7-8 and TRBJ1-1, is GAGVSQSPRYKVAKRGQDVALRCDPISGHVSLFWYQQALGQGPEFLTYFQNEAQLDKSGLPSDRFFAERPEGSVSTLKIQRTQQEDSAVYLCASSVPQGHTEAFFGQGTRLTVV.